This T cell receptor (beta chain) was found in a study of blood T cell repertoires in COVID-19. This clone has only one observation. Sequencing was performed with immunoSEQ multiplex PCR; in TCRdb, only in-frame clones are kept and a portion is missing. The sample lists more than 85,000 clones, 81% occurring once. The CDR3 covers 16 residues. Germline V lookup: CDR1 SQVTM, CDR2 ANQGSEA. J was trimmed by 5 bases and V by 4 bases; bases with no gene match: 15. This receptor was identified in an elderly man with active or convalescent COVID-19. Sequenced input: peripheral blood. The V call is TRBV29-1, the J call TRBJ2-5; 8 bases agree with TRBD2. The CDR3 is CSVGRGRGAGWETQYF. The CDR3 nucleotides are TGCAGCGTTGGGCGTGGGCGGGGGGCCGGTTGGGAGACCCAGTACTTC.